The present T cell receptor beta chain was sequenced within a study of CD8 T cells in Susac syndrome. With random hexamers, reverse transcription was performed on roughly 0.5 to 1 ug of RNA. Amplification of TCR beta CDR3 across 54 Vbeta and 13 Jbeta was performed with immunoSEQ multiplex PCR. TCRdb reprocessed the immunoSEQ multiplex PCR reads with MiXCR, giving one entry per CDR3 protein. The table lists about 430,000 distinct CDR3 sequences, 75% to 90% of them singletons, with under 0.15% in the top ten. CDR1 is MNHNS, CDR2 SASEGT, per germline. The trim removed 6 bases at V and 7 bases at J, leaving 11 bases unmatched. CDR3 size: 14 residues.

This chain joins TRBV6-1 and TRBJ2-7; 8 bases agree with TRBD1. Material for sequencing was CD8+ T cells from PBMCs. The clonotype was recovered from a human donor with multiple sclerosis. CDR3 residues: CASRIETGAGEQYF. CDR3 DNA: TGTGCCAGCAGAATAGAGACAGGGGCAGGGGAGCAGTACTTC.